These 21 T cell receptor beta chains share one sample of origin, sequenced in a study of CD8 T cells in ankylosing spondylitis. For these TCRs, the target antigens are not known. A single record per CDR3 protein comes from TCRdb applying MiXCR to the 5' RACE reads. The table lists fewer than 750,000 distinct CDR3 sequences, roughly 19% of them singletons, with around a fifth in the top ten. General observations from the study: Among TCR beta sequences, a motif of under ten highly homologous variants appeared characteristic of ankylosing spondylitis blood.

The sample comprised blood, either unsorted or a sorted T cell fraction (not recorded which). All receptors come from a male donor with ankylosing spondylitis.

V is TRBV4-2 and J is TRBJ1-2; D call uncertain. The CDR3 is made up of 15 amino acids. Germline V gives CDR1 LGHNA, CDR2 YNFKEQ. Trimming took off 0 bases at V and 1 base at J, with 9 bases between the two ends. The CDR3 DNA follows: TGTGCCAGCAGCCAAGACAGGATTAGTAACTATGGCTACACCTTC. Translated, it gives CASSQDRISNYGYTF.

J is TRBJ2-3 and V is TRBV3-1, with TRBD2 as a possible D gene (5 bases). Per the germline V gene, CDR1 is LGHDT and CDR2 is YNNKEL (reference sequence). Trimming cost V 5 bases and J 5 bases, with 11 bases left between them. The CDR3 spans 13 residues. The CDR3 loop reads CASSVFGGDTQYF. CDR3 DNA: TGTGCCAGCAGCGTTTTCGGAGGAGATACGCAGTATTTT.

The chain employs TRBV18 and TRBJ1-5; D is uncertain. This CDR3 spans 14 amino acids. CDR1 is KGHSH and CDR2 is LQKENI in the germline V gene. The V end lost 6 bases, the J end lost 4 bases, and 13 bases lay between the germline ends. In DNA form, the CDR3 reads TGTGCCAGCTCCTTTGGGGAGGTGAATCAGCCCCAGCATTTT. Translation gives CASSFGEVNQPQHF.

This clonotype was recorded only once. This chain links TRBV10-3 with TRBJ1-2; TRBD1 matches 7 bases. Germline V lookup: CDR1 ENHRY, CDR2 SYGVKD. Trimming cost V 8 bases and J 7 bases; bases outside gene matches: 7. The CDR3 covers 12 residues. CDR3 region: CAIGTDRPGYTF. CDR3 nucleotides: TGTGCCATCGGGACAGACCGACCTGGCTACACCTTC.

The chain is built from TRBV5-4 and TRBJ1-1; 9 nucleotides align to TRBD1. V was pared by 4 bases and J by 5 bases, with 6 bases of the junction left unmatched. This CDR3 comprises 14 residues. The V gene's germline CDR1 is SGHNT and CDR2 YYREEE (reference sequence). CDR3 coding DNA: TGTGCCAGCAGCGCCGACAGGGGGAGGACTGAAGCTTTCTTT. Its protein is CASSADRGRTEAFF. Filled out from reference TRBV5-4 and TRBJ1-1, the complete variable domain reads ETGVTQSPTHLIKTRGQQVTLRCSSQSGHNTVSWYQQALGQGPQFIFQYYREEENGRGNFPPRFSGLQFPNYSSELNVNALELDDSALYLCASSADRGRTEAFFGQGTRLTVV.

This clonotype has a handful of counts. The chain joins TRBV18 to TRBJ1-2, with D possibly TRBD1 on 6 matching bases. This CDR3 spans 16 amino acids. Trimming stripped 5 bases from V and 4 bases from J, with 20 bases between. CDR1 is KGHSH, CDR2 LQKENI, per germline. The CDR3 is CASSYTPPDRGYGYTF. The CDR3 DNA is TGTGCCAGCTCATACACCCCACCGGACAGAGGCTATGGCTACACCTTC.

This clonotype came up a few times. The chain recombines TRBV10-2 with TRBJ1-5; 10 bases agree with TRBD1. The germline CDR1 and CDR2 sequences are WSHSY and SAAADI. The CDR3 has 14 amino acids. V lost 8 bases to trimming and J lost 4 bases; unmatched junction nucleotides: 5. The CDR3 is CASGGQGINQPQHF. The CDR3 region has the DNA TGCGCCAGCGGGGGACAGGGGATAAATCAGCCCCAGCATTTT.

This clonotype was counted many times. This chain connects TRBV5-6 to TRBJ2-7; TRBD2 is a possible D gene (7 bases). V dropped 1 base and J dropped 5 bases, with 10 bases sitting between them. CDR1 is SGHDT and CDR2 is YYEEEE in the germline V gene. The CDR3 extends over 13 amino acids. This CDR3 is CASSLRGGDEQYF. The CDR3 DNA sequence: TGTGCCAGCAGCTTGAGGGGGGGCGACGAGCAGTACTTC. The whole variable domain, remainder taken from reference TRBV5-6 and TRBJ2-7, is DAGVTQSPTHLIKTRGQQVTLRCSPKSGHDTVSWYQQALGQGPQFIFQYYEEEERQRGNFPDRFSGHQFPNYSSELNVNALLLGDSALYLCASSLRGGDEQYFGPGTRLTVT.

The CDR3 region has the DNA TGTGCCAGCCAATTGGACCAGAAGGATGGCTACACCTTC. Its translation is CASQLDQKDGYTF. This sequence joins TRBV2 and TRBJ1-2; no clear D. The V gene lost 8 bases and the J gene lost 6 bases, with 16 bases spanning the gap. CDR3 length equals 13 residues. CDR1 is SNHLY and CDR2 is FYNNEI in the germline V gene.

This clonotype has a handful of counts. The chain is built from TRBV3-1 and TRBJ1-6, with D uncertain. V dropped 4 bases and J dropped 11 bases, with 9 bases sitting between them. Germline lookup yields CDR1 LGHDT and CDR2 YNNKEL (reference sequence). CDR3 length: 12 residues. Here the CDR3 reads CASSRAATPLHF. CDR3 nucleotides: TGTGCCAGCAGCCGAGCGGCGACACCCCTCCACTTT.

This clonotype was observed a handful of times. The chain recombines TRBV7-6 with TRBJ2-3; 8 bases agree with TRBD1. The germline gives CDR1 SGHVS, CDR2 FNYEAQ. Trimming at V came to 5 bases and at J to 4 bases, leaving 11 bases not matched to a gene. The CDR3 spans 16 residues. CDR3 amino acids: CASSISQGADADTQYF. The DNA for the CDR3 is TGTGCCAGCAGCATATCGCAGGGGGCGGACGCAGATACGCAGTATTTT.

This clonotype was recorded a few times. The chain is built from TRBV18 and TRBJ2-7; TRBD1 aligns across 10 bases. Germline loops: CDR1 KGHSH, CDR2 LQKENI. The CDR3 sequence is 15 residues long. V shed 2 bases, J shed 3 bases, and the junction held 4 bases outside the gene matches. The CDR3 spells CASSPGTGVFYEQYF. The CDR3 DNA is TGTGCCAGCTCACCAGGGACAGGGGTCTTCTACGAGCAGTACTTC. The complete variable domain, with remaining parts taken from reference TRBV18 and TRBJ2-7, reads NAGVMQNPRHLVRRRGQEARLRCSPMKGHSHVYWYRQLPEEGLKFMVYLQKENIIDESGMPKERFSAEFPKEGPSILRIQQVVRGDSAAYFCASSPGTGVFYEQYFGPGTRLTVT.

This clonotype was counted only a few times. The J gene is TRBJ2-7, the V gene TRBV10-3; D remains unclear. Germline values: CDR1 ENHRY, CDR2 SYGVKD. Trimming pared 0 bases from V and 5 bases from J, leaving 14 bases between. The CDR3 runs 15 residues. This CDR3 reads CAISESTRIGNEQYF. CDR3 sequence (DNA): TGTGCCATCAGTGAGTCGACCCGAATTGGGAACGAGCAGTACTTC.

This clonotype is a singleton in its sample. CDR3 protein: CASRQGTAYEQYF. CDR3 in DNA: TGCGCCAGCAGACAAGGTACCGCCTACGAGCAGTACTTC. V is TRBV5-1 and J is TRBJ2-7; unclear D gene. The CDR3 spans 13 residues. The V and J ends lost 5 bases and 2 bases respectively, with 11 bases between them. The germline V gene has CDR1 SGHRS and CDR2 YFSETQ.

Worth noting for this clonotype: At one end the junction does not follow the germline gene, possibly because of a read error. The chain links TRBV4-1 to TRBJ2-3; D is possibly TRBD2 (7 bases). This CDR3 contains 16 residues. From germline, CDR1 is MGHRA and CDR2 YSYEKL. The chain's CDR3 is CASSKEGGVRGDTQYF. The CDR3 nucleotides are TGCGCCAGCAGCAAAGAGGGGGGGGTAAGGGGAGATACGCAGTATTTT.

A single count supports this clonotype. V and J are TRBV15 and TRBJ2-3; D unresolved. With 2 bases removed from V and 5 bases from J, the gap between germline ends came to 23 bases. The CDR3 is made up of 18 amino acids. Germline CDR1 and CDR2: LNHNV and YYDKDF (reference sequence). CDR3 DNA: TGTGCCACCAGCAGACCCTTTGACCCCCGTGGGCAGAAAGATACGCAGTATTTT. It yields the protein CATSRPFDPRGQKDTQYF.

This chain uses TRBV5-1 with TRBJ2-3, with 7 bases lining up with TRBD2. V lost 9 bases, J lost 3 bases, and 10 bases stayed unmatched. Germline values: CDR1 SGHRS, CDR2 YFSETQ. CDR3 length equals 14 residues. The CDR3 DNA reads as TGCGCCACCCGGTGGGGGGGGTCGACAGATACGCAGTATTTT. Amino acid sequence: CATRWGGSTDTQYF. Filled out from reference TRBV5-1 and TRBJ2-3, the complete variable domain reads KAGVTQTPRYLIKTRGQQVTLSCSPISGHRSVSWYQQTPGQGLQFLFEYFSETQRNKGNFPGRFSGRQFSNSRSEMNVSTLELGDSALYLCATRWGGSTDTQYFGPGTRLTVL.

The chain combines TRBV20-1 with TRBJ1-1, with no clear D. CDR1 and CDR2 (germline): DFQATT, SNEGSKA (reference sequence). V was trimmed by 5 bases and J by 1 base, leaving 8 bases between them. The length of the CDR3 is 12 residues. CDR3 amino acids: CSALQKNTEAFF. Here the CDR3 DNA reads TGCAGTGCTCTACAGAAGAACACTGAAGCTTTCTTT.

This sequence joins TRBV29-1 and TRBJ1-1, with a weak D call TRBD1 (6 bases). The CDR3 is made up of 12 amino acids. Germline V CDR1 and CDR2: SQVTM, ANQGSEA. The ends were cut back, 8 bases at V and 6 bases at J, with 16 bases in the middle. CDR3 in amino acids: CSSSAGAPEAFF. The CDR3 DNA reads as TGCAGCTCCTCAGCAGGGGCCCCTGAAGCTTTCTTT.

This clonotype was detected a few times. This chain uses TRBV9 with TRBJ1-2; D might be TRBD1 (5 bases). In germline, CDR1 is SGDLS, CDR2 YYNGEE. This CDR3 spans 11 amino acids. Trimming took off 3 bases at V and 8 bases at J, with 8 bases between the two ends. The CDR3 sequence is CASSDRQGYTF. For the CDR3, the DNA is TGTGCCAGCAGCGACCGACAGGGCTACACCTTC.

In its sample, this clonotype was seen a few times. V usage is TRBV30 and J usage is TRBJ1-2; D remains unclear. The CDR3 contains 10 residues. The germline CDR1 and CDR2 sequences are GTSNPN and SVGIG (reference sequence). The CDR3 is CVVRGYGYTF. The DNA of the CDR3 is TGTGTCGTGCGGGGCTATGGCTACACCTTC.